Sequencing of this TCR beta chain was carried out in a study of blood T cell repertoires in COVID-19. V was cut by 2 bases and J by 2 bases, with 11 bases left in between. This CDR3 is 15 amino acids long. The germline gives CDR1 MDHEN, CDR2 SYDVKM. Sequencing used immunoSEQ multiplex PCR; TCRdb keeps in-frame clones, though not all of them. The data show a few hundred thousand clones, about nine tenths seen once. Individuals aged about 18 to 90 years were recruited from around 22 US areas. Which cohort a participant joined came from the clinical history participants gave. This clone showed up just once.

The sequence came from a woman aged 45 to 65 in a cohort exposed to, infected with or recovered from COVID-19 (not recorded which). J is TRBJ2-3 and V is TRBV28; D gene uncertain. Sequences were obtained from PBMCs or T cells enriched from blood (not recorded which). CDR3 amino acids: CASSLISQFTDTQYF. Written as DNA, the CDR3 is TGTGCCAGCAGTTTAATTAGTCAATTCACAGATACGCAGTATTTT.